This entry concerns a single T cell receptor (beta chain). As handled by the study authors: The assay estimated nucleated cells by amplifying reference gene primers. The data were produced by immunoSEQ multiplex PCR, yet TCRdb's version contains in-frame clones alone and is incomplete. The V and J calls and clone size are taken from that table; D and trimming were inferred from the DNA. The profile shows a few hundred thousand clones, roughly four fifths of them singletons. CDR1 and CDR2 from the germline V gene are LGHNA and YNFKEQ. The trim removed 0 bases at V and 6 bases at J, leaving 12 bases unmatched. The CDR3 runs to 17 residues. The source of the sample is a study of blood T cell repertoires in COVID-19. The study drew participants aged about 18 to 95 years from 24 US areas. Grouping used clinical history reported by participants in a survey and questionnaire. Two negative PCRs, clearance, or symptom resolution had been documented for recovered Cohort 3 donors.

This sequence originates from a woman aged 45 to 65 who had recovered from COVID-19. The V gene is TRBV4-2, the J gene TRBJ2-7, with 9 bases aligning to TRBD2. The sequenced sample was PBMCs or T cells enriched from blood (not recorded which). The CDR3 DNA follows: TGTGCCAGCAGCCAAGATATCTCGCTAGCGGGGACTGGCGAGCAGTACTTC. As protein: CASSQDISLAGTGEQYF.